What follows are 26 T cell receptor beta chains derived from one specimen sequenced in a study of cytomegalovirus exposure and HLA in healthy donors. Use of 60 Vbeta and 13 Jbeta primers characterized the PCR. The table came from immunoSEQ multiplex PCR; TCRdb's copy has only in-frame clones and leaves some out. The sample yields around 180,000 clones, roughly 80% seen once. The sample comprised PBMCs. These receptors were taken from a man aged 35 to 55 in good health and CMV-seronegative.

The V and J genes are TRBV5-5 and TRBJ1-2; D not resolved. Germline V lookup: CDR1 SGHKS, CDR2 YYEKEE (reference sequence). Trimming stripped 4 bases from V and 1 base from J, with 11 bases between. CDR3 length: 14 amino acids. In DNA form, the CDR3 reads TGTGCCAGCAGCCCGGCGGCCAGTAACTATGGCTACACCTTC. The encoded protein is CASSPAASNYGYTF.

This sequence joins TRBV7-2 and TRBJ2-6; 13 bases are a match to TRBD2. Germline lookup yields CDR1 SGHTA and CDR2 FQGNSA. The CDR3 spans 18 residues. Trimming at V came to 2 bases and at J to 2 bases, leaving 3 bases not matched to a gene. The CDR3 spells CASSLTLAGGPGANVLTF. The CDR3 DNA reads as TGTGCCAGCAGCTTAACACTAGCGGGGGGGCCTGGGGCCAACGTCCTGACTTTC. The complete variable domain, with remaining parts taken from reference TRBV7-2 and TRBJ2-6, reads GAGVSQSPSNKVTEKGKDVELRCDPISGHTALYWYRQSLGQGLEFLIYFQGNSAPDKSGLPSDRFSAERTGGSVSTLTIQRTQQEDSAVYLCASSLTLAGGPGANVLTFGAGSRLTVL.

There are a few counts of this clone. This rearrangement joins TRBV2 to TRBJ1-1, with D hard to call. V was trimmed by 10 bases and J by 0 bases, leaving 18 bases between them. Germline CDR1 reads SNHLY; CDR2 reads FYNNEI. The CDR3 is 15 amino acids. The CDR3 DNA reads TGTGCCAACTCACTTATGGGCAGGTTGAACACTGAAGCTTTCTTT. It codes for CANSLMGRLNTEAFF.

The CDR3 DNA reads as TGTGCCAGCAGCCGGGGTTGGGATCAGCCCCAGCATTTT. Translating gives CASSRGWDQPQHF. The chain combines TRBV7-8 with TRBJ1-5, with D unclear. Germline V gene data show CDR1 as SGHVS and CDR2 as FQNEAQ. Between the trimmed V and J ends, which lost 5 bases and 5 bases, there was a span of 10 bases. The CDR3 runs to 13 residues.

The CDR3 loop reads CASSLNGGRNEKLFF. CDR3 coding DNA: TGTGCCAGCAGCTTAAACGGAGGACGGAATGAAAAACTGTTTTTT. This chain links TRBV7-9 with TRBJ1-4; D gene ambiguous. V shed 2 bases and J shed 5 bases, with 12 bases lying between them. The CDR3 contains 15 residues. Per the germline V gene, CDR1 is SEHNR and CDR2 is FQNEAQ (reference sequence).

V gene TRBV6-5 combines with J gene TRBJ1-4; D gene unclear. CDR3 length: 14 residues. Germline-derived CDR1 and CDR2 are MNHEY and SVGAGI. Trimming stripped 1 base from V and 7 bases from J, with 10 bases between. This chain's CDR3 is CASSYLSGVEKLFF. The DNA for the CDR3 is TGTGCCAGCAGTTACTTATCCGGGGTTGAAAAACTGTTTTTT.

V and J are TRBV7-9 and TRBJ2-3, with 7 bases aligning to TRBD2. The ends lost 5 bases at V and 2 bases at J; junction bases unmatched: 7. Germline assignment: CDR1 SEHNR and CDR2 FQNEAQ (reference sequence). The CDR3 runs 15 residues. Written as DNA, the CDR3 is TGTGCCAGCAGCGCCCACCGGGACTACACAGATACGCAGTATTTT. Translation: CASSAHRDYTDTQYF.

The chain joins TRBV9 to TRBJ2-5; D gene ambiguous. The closer fit of TRBJ2-7 to the DNA end suggests the J call may be wrong. This CDR3 has 15 amino acids. The germline V gene encodes CDR1 SGDLS and CDR2 YYNGEE. CDR3 in DNA: TGTGCCAGCAGCGTGATGGGCCTTGTTGTCTCCGAGCAGTACTTC. It codes for CASSVMGLVVSEQYF.

V and J are TRBV5-4 and TRBJ2-3; 11 bases agree with TRBD2. The V and J ends lost 6 bases and 3 bases, in that order; junction bases with no gene match: 15. The CDR3 totals 18 residues. Germline assignment: CDR1 SGHNT and CDR2 YYREEE (reference sequence). The CDR3 DNA reads as TGTGCCAGCACCCCGAGGGGGCTAGCGGGGGGTTCTACAGATACGCAGTATTTT. Residues: CASTPRGLAGGSTDTQYF.

The chain couples TRBV29-1 to TRBJ2-7; TRBD2 aligns across 7 bases. CDR3 length: 13 amino acids. Germline V lookup: CDR1 SQVTM, CDR2 ANQGSEA. V shed 6 bases, J shed 2 bases, and the junction held 7 bases outside the gene matches. The CDR3 is CSVGSGVPYEQYF. In nucleotides, the CDR3 is TGCAGCGTCGGGAGCGGGGTCCCCTACGAGCAGTACTTC.

This chain joins TRBV4-3 and TRBJ2-6; no clear D gene. Trimming cost V 0 bases and J 0 bases, with 12 bases left between them. This CDR3 region has 18 residues. Germline CDR1 LGHNA, CDR2 YSLEER. The CDR3 loop reads CASSQDSPGSSGANVLTF. The CDR3 DNA is TGCGCCAGCAGCCAAGATAGCCCCGGAAGCTCTGGGGCCAACGTCCTGACTTTC.

V and J are TRBV10-3 and TRBJ1-2, with TRBD1 matching 10 bases. The CDR3 spans 14 residues. Trimming at V came to 9 bases and at J to 8 bases, leaving 12 bases not matched to a gene. Germline V gives CDR1 ENHRY, CDR2 SYGVKD. CDR3 region: CAIALSGTGEGYTF. The CDR3 coding sequence is TGTGCCATAGCTTTATCCGGGACAGGGGAAGGCTACACCTTC.

The V call is TRBV19, the J call TRBJ2-3, with 8 nucleotides matching TRBD1. The CDR3 spans 13 residues. CDR1 LNHDA and CDR2 SQIVND come from the germline V gene (reference sequence). J gave up 1 base and V 8 bases, and 2 bases lay outside the gene matches. In nucleotides, the CDR3 is TGTGCCAGTGCGGGACAGGGCACAGATACGCAGTATTTT. Translation: CASAGQGTDTQYF.

The gene calls are TRBV11-2 and TRBJ1-5, with no clear D. Trimming removed 2 bases at V and 6 bases at J, with 5 bases between. The CDR3 contains 12 residues. CDR1 is SGHAT, CDR2 FQNNGV, per germline. The chain's CDR3 is CASSLSGQPQHF. The CDR3 DNA sequence: TGTGCCAGCAGCTTATCGGGTCAGCCCCAGCATTTT.

The chain employs TRBV29-1 and TRBJ2-5; 10 positions match TRBD1. Germline-derived CDR1 and CDR2 are SQVTM and ANQGSEA. The CDR3 totals 17 residues. The J segment lost 4 bases and the V segment lost 7 bases, leaving 18 bases of the junction unmatched. The CDR3 spells CSAPAGTGQGVRETQYF. The CDR3 DNA sequence: TGCAGCGCCCCTGCAGGTACCGGACAGGGGGTTCGAGAGACCCAGTACTTC.

V is TRBV6-5 and J is TRBJ1-1; no clear D gene. The CDR3 loop spans 14 amino acids. Trimming shortened V by 6 bases and J by 2 bases, and 13 bases separated the two germline ends. Germline CDR1 and CDR2: MNHEY and SVGAGI. CDR3 DNA: TGTGCCAGCAGCCGCCCGGGATTTAACACTGAAGCTTTCTTT. This gives the protein CASSRPGFNTEAFF.

The rearrangement links TRBV27 to TRBJ2-5, with 10 nucleotides matching TRBD2. With 5 bases clipped from V and 5 bases from J, the junction kept 5 bases outside the gene matches. This CDR3 spans 14 amino acids. Germline V gene lookup returns CDR1 MNHEY and CDR2 SMNVEV (reference sequence). CDR3 in amino acids: CASSPSTSGETQYF. In DNA, the CDR3 is TGTGCCAGCAGTCCCTCGACTAGCGGGGAGACCCAGTACTTC.

V is TRBV18 and J is TRBJ1-5; TRBD1 agrees at 9 bases. CDR1 is KGHSH and CDR2 is LQKENI in the germline V gene. CDR3 size: 15 residues. With V trimmed by 3 bases and J by 7 bases, 7 bases remained unmatched. The CDR3 reads CASSPKRDRDQPQHF. CDR3 in DNA: TGTGCCAGCTCACCGAAGCGGGACAGGGACCAGCCCCAGCATTTT.

The chain recombines TRBV5-1 with TRBJ2-7, with D possibly matching TRBD1 (6 bases). CDR1 and CDR2 from the germline V gene are SGHRS and YFSETQ. V lost 4 bases and J lost 5, with 19 bases in between. CDR3 size: 15 residues. Here the CDR3 reads CASSLSDPRGHEQYF. In DNA, the CDR3 is TGCGCCAGCAGCCTATCCGACCCCAGGGGACACGAGCAGTACTTC.

The chain links TRBV7-9 to TRBJ1-1; D gene uncertain. The CDR3 length is 16 residues. Germline values: CDR1 SEHNR, CDR2 FQNEAQ (reference sequence). V was shortened by 6 bases and J by 1 base, with 18 bases between the two germline ends. The CDR3 DNA sequence: TGTGCCAGCAGTTCGATTGAGGGATCAGGGAACACTGAAGCTTTCTTT. Translated, it gives CASSSIEGSGNTEAFF.

The rearrangement links TRBV28 to TRBJ2-6; TRBD1 might be the D (6 bases). Deletions cut 1 base from V and 0 bases from J, with 16 bases between. Per germline, CDR1 MDHEN and CDR2 SYDVKM. The CDR3 runs to 19 residues. The CDR3 nucleotides read TGTGCCAGCAGTTTATCGCTGCGACAGGATCACTCTGGGGCCAACGTCCTGACTTTC. It encodes CASSLSLRQDHSGANVLTF.

The chain recombines TRBV14 with TRBJ2-1, with a possible D match to TRBD1 (5 bases). From germline, CDR1 is SGHDN and CDR2 FVKESK. Trimming removed 6 bases from V and 6 bases from J, with 18 bases in between. This CDR3 spans 15 amino acids. CDR3 sequence: CASRPGNLAGNEQFF. The CDR3 coding sequence is TGTGCCAGCAGGCCAGGGAATCTCGCAGGCAATGAGCAGTTCTTC.

This clone has just one count. The gene calls are TRBV27 and TRBJ1-6; D unresolved. Trimming shortened V by 2 bases and J by 0 bases, and 8 bases separated the two germline ends. From germline, CDR1 is MNHEY and CDR2 SMNVEV (reference sequence). The CDR3 is 16 amino acids. For the CDR3, the DNA is TGTGCCAGCAGTTTACTTTGGAGCTCCTATAATTCACCCCTCCACTTT. Its translation: CASSLLWSSYNSPLHF.

The rearrangement joins TRBV2 to TRBJ2-2; 7 bases map to TRBD1. This CDR3 region has 16 residues. The germline V gene has CDR1 SNHLY and CDR2 FYNNEI. V lost 4 bases, J lost 5 bases, and 10 bases stayed unmatched. The CDR3 DNA is TGTGCCAGCAGTGTGATGACAGGGATAGTTACCGGGGAGCTGTTTTTT. Translation gives CASSVMTGIVTGELFF.

The chain carries TRBV5-4 and TRBJ2-7; 7 bases are shared with TRBD1. The germline CDR1 and CDR2 sequences are SGHNT and YYREEE (reference sequence). This CDR3 is built from 14 residues. V trimming: 4 bases; J trimming: 0 bases; junction bases outside the gene matches: 4. The CDR3 loop reads CASSLGQNSYEQYF. In DNA, the CDR3 is TGTGCCAGCAGCCTGGGACAGAACTCCTACGAGCAGTACTTC.

The chain carries TRBV5-4 and TRBJ1-1; D not certain. Trimming removed 0 bases at V and 1 base at J, with 4 bases between. This CDR3 has 13 residues. Germline CDR1 SGHNT, CDR2 YYREEE (reference sequence). CDR3 amino acids: CASSLGENTEAFF. In nucleotides, the CDR3 is TGTGCCAGCAGCTTGGGAGAGAACACTGAAGCTTTCTTT.